These T cell receptor beta chains were read from a single sample in a study of T cells after yellow fever vaccination. TCRdb re-analysed the 5' RACE reads in MiXCR, keeping a single row per CDR3 protein. The sample records hundreds of thousands of distinct CDR3 sequences, approximately 13% being singletons. The sample in question was PBMCs, obtained on the day of the yellow fever booster vaccination. The source is a man between 25 and 39 years old who received the YFV17D yellow fever vaccine. The CDR3 runs from the conserved cysteine through the conserved F or W. D genes are given only for firm matches. Size tells how often a clone was seen (once, few, many) or the class of an expanded clone, and some rows leave it out.

V,size,J,length,D,CDR3,DNA
TRBV23-1,few,TRBJ2-7,13,NA,CASRPVASGEQYF,TGCGCCAGCAGACCCGTAGCTTCTGGAGAGCAGTACTTC
TRBV4-3,NA,TRBJ2-7,17,TRBD1,CASSQDTGTGARHEQYF,TGCGCCAGCAGCCAAGATACAGGGACAGGTGCCAGACACGAGCAGTACTTC
TRBV12-3/TRBV12-4,few,TRBJ1-6,16,TRBD1,CASSPGTGSYNSPLHF,TGTGCCAGCAGCCCAGGGACAGGCTCCTATAATTCACCCCTCCACTTT
TRBV18,NA,TRBJ1-1,12,NA,CASSPMGIEAFF,TGTGCCAGCTCACCAATGGGAATTGAAGCTTTCTTT
TRBV2,few,TRBJ2-1,15,TRBD2,CASYEAGGPYDEQFF,TGTGCCAGCTACGAGGCGGGAGGGCCATACGATGAGCAGTTCTTC
TRBV5-1,many,TRBJ2-5,13,NA,CASSLTVGETQYF,TGCGCCAGCAGCTTGACCGTAGGAGAGACCCAGTACTTC
TRBV29-1,few,TRBJ2-7,13,NA,CSVELSHEYEQYF,TGCAGCGTTGAACTGTCCCATGAGTACGAGCAGTACTTC
TRBV5-1,few,TRBJ2-5,15,TRBD1,CASSLAPDRAETQYF,TGCGCCAGCAGCTTGGCCCCCGACAGGGCAGAGACCCAGTACTTC
TRBV15,many,TRBJ2-3,15,TRBD2,CATSGAGGPADTQYF,TGTGCCACCAGCGGAGCGGGAGGGCCCGCAGATACGCAGTATTTT
TRBV19,NA,TRBJ2-7,15,TRBD1,CASSTTGTGVHEQYF,TGTGCCAGTAGTACCACCGGGACAGGGGTTCACGAGCAGTACTTC
TRBV12-3/TRBV12-4,NA,TRBJ2-1,15,TRBD2,CASSFIGLAKGEQFF,TGTGCCAGCAGTTTTATCGGACTAGCGAAGGGTGAGCAGTTCTTC
TRBV29-1,few,TRBJ2-1,16,NA,CSVTKQGTVLLNEQFF,TGCAGCGTAACGAAACAGGGAACAGTCTTATTGAATGAGCAGTTCTTC
TRBV24-1,few,TRBJ2-6,16,NA,CATSDTTISGANVLTF,TGTGCCACCAGTGATACGACCATCTCTGGGGCCAACGTCCTGACTTTC
TRBV4-3,few,TRBJ2-1,19,NA,CASSQSWERVGLGHNEQFF,TGCGCCAGCAGCCAATCTTGGGAGCGGGTCGGGCTAGGCCACAATGAGCAGTTCTTC
TRBV7-2,NA,TRBJ1-2,15,NA,CASSLAGGLEVGYTF,TGTGCCAGCAGCTTAGCGGGAGGGTTAGAGGTTGGCTACACCTTC
TRBV29-1,NA,TRBJ2-1,16,TRBD1,CSVENLKGQGYNEQFF,TGCAGCGTTGAAAACCTTAAGGGACAGGGGTACAATGAGCAGTTCTTC
TRBV6-1,few,TRBJ2-2,13,NA,CASSNVVTGELFF,TGTGCCAGCAGCAACGTAGTCACCGGGGAGCTGTTTTTT
TRBV5-4,few,TRBJ2-2,15,TRBD1,CASSPWTGDTGELFF,TGTGCCAGCAGCCCCTGGACAGGGGATACCGGGGAGCTGTTTTTT
TRBV5-5,NA,TRBJ1-1,14,TRBD1,CASSSGQGGAEAFF,TGTGCCAGCAGCTCGGGACAGGGGGGCGCTGAAGCTTTCTTT
TRBV29-1,few,TRBJ1-1,13,TRBD1,CSVGDRANTEAFF,TGCAGCGTGGGGGACAGGGCCAACACTGAAGCTTTCTTT
TRBV15,NA,TRBJ2-7,15,TRBD1,CATSQARTGSYEQYF,TGTGCCACCAGCCAAGCCCGGACAGGCTCCTACGAGCAGTACTTC
TRBV5-1,few,TRBJ1-1,15,NA,CASSSSGARNTEAFF,TGCGCCAGCAGCTCGTCCGGGGCGCGAAACACTGAAGCTTTCTTT
TRBV5-4,NA,TRBJ2-7,14,NA,CASSLDLGGYEQYF,TGTGCCAGCAGCTTGGATCTAGGGGGCTACGAGCAGTACTTC
TRBV4-1,NA,TRBJ1-5,14,NA,CASSQVGSPQPQHF,TGCGCCAGCAGCCAAGTAGGGAGTCCTCAGCCCCAGCATTTT
TRBV6-5,few,TRBJ2-3,17,TRBD1,CASSYSAGGTIIYTQYF,TGTGCCAGCAGTTACTCGGCAGGGGGTACCATAATCTATACGCAGTATTTT
TRBV19,few,TRBJ2-5,17,TRBD1,CASKGLMTGTLGETQYF,TGTGCCAGTAAAGGTTTGATGACAGGGACGTTGGGAGAGACCCAGTACTTC
TRBV10-3,few,TRBJ2-5,13,NA,CAISESNQETQYF,TGTGCCATCAGTGAGTCGAACCAAGAGACCCAGTACTTC
TRBV20-1,few,TRBJ2-7,12,TRBD1,CSAKGQGYEQYF,TGCAGTGCTAAGGGACAGGGTTACGAGCAGTACTTC
TRBV30,NA,TRBJ2-4,15,NA,CAWSVTAGRGNIQYF,TGTGCCTGGAGTGTAACGGCAGGGCGAGGAAACATTCAGTACTTC
TRBV18,NA,TRBJ2-3,13,TRBD1,CASSPGTGAKQYF,TGTGCCAGCTCACCAGGGACAGGGGCAAAGCAGTATTTT
TRBV10-3,few,TRBJ1-5,15,NA,CAISPGRGVDQPQHF,TGTGCCATCAGCCCGGGACGGGGGGTGGATCAGCCCCAGCATTTT
TRBV15,few,TRBJ2-7,15,NA,CATSRERADSYEQYF,TGTGCCACCAGCAGAGAGCGGGCCGACTCCTACGAGCAGTACTTC
TRBV6-1,few,TRBJ2-7,14,NA,CASRKDQTSYEQYF,TGTGCCAGCAGAAAGGACCAAACGTCCTACGAGCAGTACTTC
TRBV7-2,NA,TRBJ2-7,14,NA,CASSLGYSVHEQYF,TGTGCCAGCAGCTTAGGGTATAGCGTCCACGAGCAGTACTTC
TRBV19,NA,TRBJ2-1,17,TRBD1,CASSIGYRDRGESEQFF,TGTGCCAGTAGTATAGGATACCGGGACAGGGGAGAAAGTGAGCAGTTCTTC
TRBV5-6,NA,TRBJ1-1,18,TRBD1,CASTLRGQGRLVNTEAFF,TGTGCCAGCACCCTGCGGGGACAGGGAAGACTAGTGAACACTGAAGCTTTCTTT